The clone carrying this T cell receptor beta chain was counted at least ten times. Its antigen is not identified. This entry comes from a study of early T cells in non-severe SARS-CoV-2 infection. Overall study context: RNA in bulk from unsorted whole blood was sequenced, and chains were unpaired.

The TCR library protocol was used to attach unique molecular identifiers. These identifiers were attached to individual cDNA molecules. TCRdb passed the 5' RACE reads through MiXCR, listing each CDR3 protein once. This repertoire shows tens of thousands of distinct CDR3 sequences, 12% found once; its top ten account for around 6.7%. Study observations and caveats: Anti-spike CD8 responses were favored by VDJdb matching, which missed private and CD4 specificities.

The CDR3 has 11 amino acids. Trimming stripped 3 bases from V and 5 bases from J, with 1 base between. Germline V gene data show CDR1 as KGHSH and CDR2 as LQKENI. The rearrangement links TRBV18 to TRBJ1-4; D unclear. The clonotype originates from an adult who was a healthcare worker with PCR-confirmed SARS-CoV-2 infection or an uninfected control (not recorded which). Material for sequencing was whole blood. The CDR3 loop is CASSPNEKLFF. DNA for the CDR3: TGTGCCAGCTCACCGAATGAAAAACTGTTTTTT. Using reference TRBV18 and TRBJ1-4 for the parts outside the CDR3, the full variable domain is NAGVMQNPRHLVRRRGQEARLRCSPMKGHSHVYWYRQLPEEGLKFMVYLQKENIIDESGMPKERFSAEFPKEGPSILRIQQVVRGDSAAYFCASSPNEKLFFGSGTQLSVL.